These T cell receptor beta chains were read from a single sample in a study of T-cell memory formation after mild COVID-19. TCRdb itself ran the 5' RACE reads through MiXCR, one entry per CDR3 protein. This repertoire shows 400,000 or so distinct CDR3 sequences, around 18% found once; its top ten account for roughly 8.4%. The sample consisted of PBMCs or a T cell subset sorted from them (not recorded which). These TCRs come from an adult woman who had mild COVID-19 (a few samples of this study predate the infection). Cell type and time point are not known. The CDR3 runs from the conserved cysteine through the conserved F or W. The order of the fields is clone size, J gene, CDR3 length, D gene, V gene, CDR3 DNA, CDR3 protein. D genes are given only for firm matches. The size field is filled for only some rows; it gives once, few, many or a size class.

few TRBJ2-3 16 TRBD1 TRBV7-8 TGTGCCAGCAGCCCCTCAGGGGGTCGCGTCACAGATACGCAGTATTTT CASSPSGGRVTDTQYF
NA TRBJ2-5 12 NA TRBV29-1 TGCAGCGTTGCACTGGGCCAAGAGACCCAGTACTTC CSVALGQETQYF
NA TRBJ2-5 12 NA TRBV20-1 TGCAGTGCTCGACACCTTGGGGAGACCCAGTACTTC CSARHLGETQYF
NA TRBJ2-3 17 TRBD2 TRBV6-4 TGTGCCAGCAGTGACTCGAGTTTAGCGGGAATCACAGATACGCAGTATTTT CASSDSSLAGITDTQYF
few TRBJ2-1 15 NA TRBV7-9 TGTGCCAGCAGTTTTCTATTTGGAGGGGACAATGAGCAGTTCTTC CASSFLFGGDNEQFF
NA TRBJ1-1 14 NA TRBV10-3 TGTGCCATCAGTGAGTCTCTACTGAACACTGAAGCTTTCTTT CAISESLLNTEAFF
NA TRBJ2-7 15 TRBD2 TRBV5-1 TGCGCCAGCAGCAGTAGCGGGGGGCCCTCCTACGAGCAGTACTTC CASSSSGGPSYEQYF
few TRBJ1-2 14 TRBD1 TRBV10-3 TGTGCCATCAGTGTCCGAGGACAGGGGAATGGCTACACCTTC CAISVRGQGNGYTF
many TRBJ2-2 14 TRBD1 TRBV7-2 TGTGCCAGCAGCTTAAGACAGGGCACCGGGGAGCTGTTTTTT CASSLRQGTGELFF
NA TRBJ1-5 14 NA TRBV12-3/TRBV12-4 TGTGCCAGCAGTTTTGGCGGACTCAATCAGCCCCAGCATTTT CASSFGGLNQPQHF
few TRBJ2-3 15 TRBD2 TRBV4-1 TGCGCCAGCAGCCAGAGCGGGGCGGGCACAGATACGCAGTATTTT CASSQSGAGTDTQYF
NA TRBJ1-1 11 NA TRBV19 TGTGCCAGTATGGAGTGGACTGAAGCTTTCTTT CASMEWTEAFF
few TRBJ2-7 17 TRBD2 TRBV3-1 TGTGCCAGCAGCCGCCGGACTAGCGGGAGGGCCTTTCCCGAGCAGTACTTC CASSRRTSGRAFPEQYF
few TRBJ2-2 15 NA TRBV12-3/TRBV12-4 TGTGCCAGCAGTTTTTTGGGGGATGGCGCCGGGGAGCTGTTTTTT CASSFLGDGAGELFF
few TRBJ2-1 14 TRBD2 TRBV5-8 TGTGCCAGCAGCCCAGCGGGAGGTGGTGGTGAGCAGTTCTTC CASSPAGGGGEQFF
many TRBJ1-2 14 NA TRBV5-1 TGCGCCAGCAGCTCTATCGGGACACATACAGGCTACACCTTC CASSSIGTHTGYTF
few TRBJ2-7 15 TRBD1 TRBV7-3 TGTGCCAGCAGCTTTGGAGGCAGGGGGATCTACGAGCAGTACTTC CASSFGGRGIYEQYF
few TRBJ2-1 14 TRBD1 TRBV7-2 TGTGCCAGCAGCCGGACAGGGGAGAGGAATGAGCAGTTCTTC CASSRTGERNEQFF